The clone carrying this TCR beta chain was detected a few times. No antigen is known for it. This record belongs to a study of beta chain features in type 1 diabetes. At the level of the study: Investigators examined roughly 99,000,000 sorted cells across all samples.

What was sequenced were expressed TCRB transcripts, since all of the isolated RNA had been reverse transcribed. Regulatory, naive and central memory T cell samples averaged approximately 3.3 million reads. The data were produced by immunoSEQ multiplex PCR, yet TCRdb's version contains in-frame clones alone and is incomplete. Among under 550,000 clones, around 10% were seen once, and the ten largest hold approximately 0.05%. Broader study findings: More deletions and fewer insertions at VDJ junctions were seen in type 1 diabetes patients.

Trimming took off 3 bases at V and 0 bases at J, with 14 bases between the two ends. The CDR3 contains 16 residues. A heparinised blood draw that averaged around 100 mL was obtained once from each donor. The chain joins TRBV23-1 to TRBJ1-2; D might be TRBD1 (6 bases). TRBV23-1 is labeled an ORF, and its function is uncertain. Specimen: naive CD4+ T cells from blood. The source is a woman aged 18-29 years in good health. The CDR3 protein is CASSHPWTAPNYGYTF. The CDR3 DNA reads TGCGCCAGCAGTCACCCCTGGACAGCCCCTAACTATGGCTACACCTTC.